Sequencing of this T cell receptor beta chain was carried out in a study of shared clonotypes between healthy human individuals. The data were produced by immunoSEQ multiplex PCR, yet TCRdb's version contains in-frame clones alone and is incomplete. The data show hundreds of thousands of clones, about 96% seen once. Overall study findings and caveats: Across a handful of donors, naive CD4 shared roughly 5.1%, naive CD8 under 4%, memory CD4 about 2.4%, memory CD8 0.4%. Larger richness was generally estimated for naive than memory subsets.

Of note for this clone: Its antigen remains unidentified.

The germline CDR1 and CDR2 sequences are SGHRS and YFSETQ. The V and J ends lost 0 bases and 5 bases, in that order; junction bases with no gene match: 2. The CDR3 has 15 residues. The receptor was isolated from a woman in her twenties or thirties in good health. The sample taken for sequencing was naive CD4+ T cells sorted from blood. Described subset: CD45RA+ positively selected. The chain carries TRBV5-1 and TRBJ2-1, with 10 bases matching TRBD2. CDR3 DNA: TGCGCCAGCAGCTTGGATCTAGCGGGAGACAATGAGCAGTTCTTC. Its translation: CASSLDLAGDNEQFF.